This TCR beta chain was profiled in a study of blood T cell repertoires in COVID-19. J lost 8 bases, V lost 7 bases, and 25 bases had no gene match. The CDR3 spans 18 residues. Germline V gene data show CDR1 as LNHDA and CDR2 as SQIVND (reference sequence). Clones were read by immunoSEQ multiplex PCR, and TCRdb kept only the in-frame ones, dropping some. This table has approximately 230,000 clones, about 89% appearing once. The V gene is TRBV19, the J gene TRBJ1-1; 7 nucleotides agree with TRBD1. Material: PBMCs or T cells enriched from blood (not recorded which). This clonotype was obtained from a woman in her 30s who had recovered from COVID-19. The CDR3 sequence: CASTPGVGGTDNNMEAFF. CDR3 DNA: TGTGCCAGTACCCCCGGAGTCGGCGGGACAGATAATAATATGGAAGCTTTCTTT. The full variable domain, in which reference TRBV19 and TRBJ1-1 provide the parts outside the CDR3, is DGGITQSPKYLFRKEGQNVTLSCEQNLNHDAMYWYRQDPGQGLRLIYYSQIVNDFQKGDIAEGYSVSREKKESFPLTVTSAQKNPTAFYLCASTPGVGGTDNNMEAFFGQGTRLTVV.